The subject of this entry is one T cell receptor beta chain. The data were obtained in a study of blood T cell repertoires in COVID-19. Generated by immunoSEQ multiplex PCR, the TCRdb table keeps only in-frame clones and is missing some. The sample consists of 80,000 to 100,000 clones, around three quarters of them appearing once. This CDR3 is 13 amino acids long. The V gene's germline CDR1 is MNHEY and CDR2 SMNVEV (reference sequence). Trimming left V 9 bases short and J 8 bases short, with 17 bases between. What was sequenced was peripheral blood. The V gene is TRBV27, the J gene TRBJ2-1, with D maybe TRBD2 (5 bases). The clonotype comes from a man aged 50 to 59 who had recovered from COVID-19. The CDR3 DNA is TGTGCCAGTGCCCTTACTAGAAGCCATGAGCAGTTCTTC. Residues: CASALTRSHEQFF.